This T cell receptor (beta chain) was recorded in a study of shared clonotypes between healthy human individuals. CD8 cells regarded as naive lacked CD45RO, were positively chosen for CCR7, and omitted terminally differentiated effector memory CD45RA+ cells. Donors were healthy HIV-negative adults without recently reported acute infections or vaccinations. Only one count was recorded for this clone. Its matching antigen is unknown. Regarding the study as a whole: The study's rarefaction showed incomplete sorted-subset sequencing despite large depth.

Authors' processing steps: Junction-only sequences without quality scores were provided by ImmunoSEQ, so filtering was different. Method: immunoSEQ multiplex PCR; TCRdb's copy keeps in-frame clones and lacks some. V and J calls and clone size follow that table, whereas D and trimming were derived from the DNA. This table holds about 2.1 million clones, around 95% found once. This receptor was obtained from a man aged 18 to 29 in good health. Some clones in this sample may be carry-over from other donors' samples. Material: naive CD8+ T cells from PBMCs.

CDR3: CASSIGVRVEQFF. In nucleotides, the CDR3 is TGTGCCAGTAGTATAGGAGTCCGGGTTGAGCAGTTCTTC. J is TRBJ2-1 and V is TRBV19, with D uncertain. Per the germline V gene, CDR1 is LNHDA and CDR2 is SQIVND (reference sequence). This CDR3 is built from 13 residues. With 1 base removed from V and 9 bases from J, the gap between germline ends came to 10 bases.